This TCR beta chain is drawn from a study of cytomegalovirus exposure and HLA in healthy donors. V gave up 4 bases and J gave up 2 bases, with 13 bases separating them. This CDR3 has 16 amino acids. CDR1 and CDR2 from the germline V gene are SGHTS and YDEGEE. This clone was picked up one time. Researchers ran the PCR with 60 Vbeta and 13 Jbeta primers. Generated by immunoSEQ multiplex PCR, the TCRdb table keeps only in-frame clones and is missing some. The data show some 120,000 clones, around 78% seen once. This receptor was identified in a man aged 50-60 years in good health and CMV-seronegative. The rearrangement links TRBV5-8 to TRBJ2-6; D is ambiguous. Sample: PBMCs. CDR3 residues: CASSDSILAGANVLTF. The DNA of the CDR3 is TGTGCCAGCAGCGACTCAATCCTGGCTGGGGCCAACGTCCTGACTTTC. Filled out from reference TRBV5-8 and TRBJ2-6, the complete variable domain reads EAGVTQSPTHLIKTRGQQATLRCSPISGHTSVYWYQQALGLGLQFLLWYDEGEERNRGNFPPRFSGRQFPNYSSELNVNALELEDSALYLCASSDSILAGANVLTFGAGSRLTVL.